These 7 T cell receptor beta chains share one sample of origin, sequenced in a study of cytomegalovirus exposure and HLA in healthy donors (dated by TCRdb to about 2017). Libraries were built with the immunoSEQ multiplex PCR assay. For the multiplex PCR, a mixture combining 60 forward primers for TCR Vbeta segments and 13 reverse primers for TCR Jbeta segments was used. TCRdb mirrors the immuneACCESS table, restricted to in-frame sequences. Some clones are absent from its copies; in checked studies, under half trace to an unresolved V gene, and the reason for the others is unknown. This sample comprises tens of thousands of clones, about 84% of them detected only once. Jointly, the top ten make up 1.6% of the sample. Material for sequencing was PBMCs. Source of these receptors: a young man in good health and CMV-seronegative.

On this clone: The same CDR3 is also encoded by other DNA sequences in this sample. The genes are TRBV15 and TRBJ2-5, with 9 nucleotides matching TRBD2. J gave up 5 bases and V 5 bases, and 12 bases lay outside the gene matches. CDR1 LNHNV and CDR2 YYDKDF come from the germline V gene (reference sequence). CDR3 size: 16 residues. The CDR3 is CATSLGGGAGRETQYF. The DNA of the CDR3 is TGTGCCACCAGCCTGGGCGGGGGGGCAGGGCGGGAGACCCAGTACTTC.

This clone was seen a single time. The V gene is TRBV25-1, the J gene TRBJ2-1; 8 bases are a match to TRBD2. Germline V gene lookup returns CDR1 MGHDK and CDR2 SYGVNS. The CDR3 runs 15 residues. Unmatched junction bases numbered 10, after V lost 3 bases and J lost 9 bases. CDR3 residues: CASSEGTSGRIEQFF. CDR3 DNA: TGTGCCAGCAGTGAGGGTACTAGCGGTAGAATTGAGCAGTTCTTC. Based on the CDR3 plus reference TRBV25-1 and TRBJ2-1, the full variable domain is EADIYQTPRYLVIGTGKKITLECSQTMGHDKMYWYQQDPGMELHLIHYSYGVNSTEKGDLSSESTVSRIRTEHFPLTLESARPSHTSQYLCASSEGTSGRIEQFFGPGTRLTVL.

This clone showed up just once. This chain connects TRBV6-1 to TRBJ2-1; 11 bases fit TRBD2. Germline assignment: CDR1 MNHNS and CDR2 SASEGT. The length of the CDR3 is 14 residues. Unmatched junction bases numbered 1, after V lost 6 bases and J lost 3 bases. The CDR3 DNA follows: TGTGCCAGCAGGGGACTAGCGGACTACAATGAGCAGTTCTTC. Protein: CASRGLADYNEQFF.

The CDR3 region is CASTHGGPRNTIYF. The CDR3 DNA sequence: TGTGCCAGTACTCACGGCGGGCCCAGAAACACCATATATTTT. The chain couples TRBV19 to TRBJ1-3, with D unresolved. In germline, CDR1 is LNHDA, CDR2 SQIVND (reference sequence). The CDR3 has 14 residues. V lost 7 bases and J lost 5, with 15 bases in between. Variable domain in full (rest from reference TRBV19 and TRBJ1-3): DGGITQSPKYLFRKEGQNVTLSCEQNLNHDAMYWYRQDPGQGLRLIYYSQIVNDFQKGDIAEGYSVSREKKESFPLTVTSAQKNPTAFYLCASTHGGPRNTIYFGEGSWLTVV.

This chain links TRBV15 with TRBJ1-1, with D possibly TRBD1 on 6 matching bases. Germline CDR1 LNHNV, CDR2 YYDKDF (reference sequence). The germline V and J ends were trimmed by 5 bases and 6 bases, with 16 bases remaining between them. The CDR3 is 14 amino acids. The DNA of the CDR3 is TGTGCCACCAGCGAACAGGGTTCGCTATCTGAAGCTTTCTTT. This codes for CATSEQGSLSEAFF.

This clone turned up a few times. In DNA form, the CDR3 reads TGTGCCAGCAGTTTAGGGGGGACAGGGACCTATGGCTACACCTTC. It codes for CASSLGGTGTYGYTF. The chain joins TRBV27 to TRBJ1-2; 9 nucleotides line up with TRBD1. The CDR3 is 15 amino acids. The germline CDR1 and CDR2 sequences are MNHEY and SMNVEV (reference sequence). Trimming removed 2 bases from V and 4 bases from J; junction bases left unmatched: 5.

This clone has a single count. This chain links TRBV19 with TRBJ1-5, with D perhaps TRBD1 (6 bases). Trimming cost V 5 bases and J 0 bases, with 11 bases left between them. The germline V gene has CDR1 LNHDA and CDR2 SQIVND (reference sequence). The CDR3 is 15 amino acids. The CDR3 region is CASSPGQNSNQPQHF. The CDR3, as DNA: TGTGCCAGTAGTCCAGGACAGAATAGCAATCAGCCCCAGCATTTT.